The 24 T cell receptor beta chains below all came from one sample that was sequenced in a study of PD-L1 blockade in urothelial cancer. This table comes from immunoSEQ multiplex PCR, and its TCRdb copy is limited to in-frame clones, with some not included. The sample has about 40,000 clones, 84% seen once; the top ten hold 10%. The time point denotes: peripheral blood 6 weeks after treatment start. This specimen was PBMCs, taken around atezolizumab (anti-PD-L1) treatment. These receptors all stem from a man aged 35-49 years with urothelial cancer.

V and J are TRBV6-5 and TRBJ2-6; D uncertain. The CDR3 consists of 12 residues. Germline V gene sequence: CDR1 MNHEY, CDR2 SVGAGI. The ends were cut back, 9 bases at V and 0 bases at J, with 3 bases in the middle. CDR3 in DNA: TGTGCCAGTATCTCTGGGGCCAACGTCCTGACTTTC. Amino acids: CASISGANVLTF.

This clone was seen a few times. This chain joins TRBV30 and TRBJ1-5, with D unresolved. CDR1 is GTSNPN, CDR2 SVGIG, per germline (reference sequence). CDR3 length equals 13 residues. V lost 0 bases and J lost 9, with 12 bases in between. This chain's CDR3 is CAWSVLRQGPQHF. In DNA form, the CDR3 reads TGTGCCTGGAGTGTCCTGAGGCAAGGGCCCCAGCATTTT.

This clone was observed a handful of times. The chain recombines TRBV7-6 with TRBJ2-7, with 7 bases fitting TRBD1. V trimming: 4 bases; J trimming: 3 bases; junction bases outside the gene matches: 3. Germline CDR1 and CDR2: SGHVS and FNYEAQ. This CDR3 region has 13 residues. In nucleotides, the CDR3 is TGTGCCAGCAGCTCTTACAGGGGCTACGAGCAGTACTTC. This gives the protein CASSSYRGYEQYF.

The genes are TRBV9 and TRBJ1-2, with D maybe TRBD1 (5 bases). The CDR3 consists of 15 residues. Germline-derived CDR1 and CDR2 are SGDLS and YYNGEE. V lost 0 bases to trimming and J lost 6 bases, with 15 bases between them. The CDR3 bases are TGTGCCAGCAGCGTAGTAGGAGGGGAGGGCGATGGCTACACCTTC. Its translation is CASSVVGGEGDGYTF.

The chain links TRBV5-6 to TRBJ1-4; a possible D gene is TRBD1 (6 bases). The CDR3 is made up of 13 amino acids. Trimming stripped 4 bases from V and 7 bases from J, with 11 bases between. Germline loops: CDR1 SGHDT, CDR2 YYEEEE. The CDR3 DNA follows: TGTGCCAGCAGCGGAGGCAGGGGTGAAAAACTGTTTTTT. Its translation is CASSGGRGEKLFF.

This clone was recorded once. The rearrangement links TRBV28 to TRBJ1-2; a weak D match, TRBD1 (5 bases). Trimming shortened V by 5 bases and J by 2 bases, and 18 bases separated the two germline ends. The length of the CDR3 is 16 residues. Looked up from germline, CDR1 is MDHEN and CDR2 is SYDVKM. The CDR3, as DNA: TGTGCCAGCAGTGTACCTGCCGCGGGACGGAACTATGGCTACACCTTC. It specifies CASSVPAAGRNYGYTF.

This clone was found a few times. For the CDR3, the DNA is TGTGCCAGCAGCTACGGGACAAGTGGAGCAGATACGCAGTATTTT. It yields the protein CASSYGTSGADTQYF. The chain is built from TRBV7-9 and TRBJ2-3; D perhaps matches TRBD1 (6 bases). This CDR3 contains 15 residues. The germline V gene encodes CDR1 SEHNR and CDR2 FQNEAQ (reference sequence). V dropped 4 bases and J dropped 4 bases, with 15 bases sitting between them.

V is TRBV28 and J is TRBJ1-2, with 8 bases identical to TRBD1. CDR1 MDHEN and CDR2 SYDVKM come from the germline V gene. The CDR3 runs to 16 residues. V shed 6 bases and J 3 bases; nucleotides not matched to a gene: 12. The CDR3 nucleotides are TGTGCCAGCAGCGACCGGGACAGGTCGGGAGACTATGGCTACACCTTC. It translates to CASSDRDRSGDYGYTF.

This chain uses TRBV28 with TRBJ2-5; 12 bases map to TRBD2. The germline V gene has CDR1 MDHEN and CDR2 SYDVKM. V was pared by 9 bases and J by 4 bases, with 9 bases of the junction left unmatched. This CDR3 contains 15 residues. The CDR3 sequence: CASSSGRAGSETQYF. The DNA for the CDR3 is TGTGCCAGTTCTAGCGGGAGGGCCGGTTCAGAGACCCAGTACTTC.

The CDR3 sequence is CASRLGGGMNTEAFF. The DNA of the CDR3 is TGTGCCAGCAGACTCGGGGGGGGGATGAACACTGAAGCTTTCTTT. The J gene is TRBJ1-1, the V gene TRBV6-5, with a tentative D call TRBD1 (5 bases). The CDR3 has 15 residues. Germline CDR1 and CDR2: MNHEY and SVGAGI. Trimming pared 6 bases from V and 0 bases from J, leaving 14 bases between.

This chain joins TRBV7-3 and TRBJ2-1; tentative D call: TRBD2 (6 bases). Germline values: CDR1 SGHTA, CDR2 FQGTGA. The CDR3 loop spans 14 amino acids. V was trimmed by 2 bases and J by 10 bases, leaving 15 bases between them. CDR3 bases: TGTGCCAGCAGCTTAGGTGGGGGGTCAAAGGAGCAGTTCTTC. Amino acid sequence: CASSLGGGSKEQFF.

This clone was seen just once. The V gene is TRBV4-2, the J gene TRBJ2-1; the D gene is possibly TRBD1 (6 bases). Germline CDR1 LGHNA, CDR2 YNFKEQ. The CDR3 is 15 residues long. V gave up 0 bases and J gave up 6 bases, with 12 bases separating them. The CDR3 loop reads CASSQEARGGNEQFF. The CDR3 DNA sequence: TGTGCCAGCAGCCAAGAGGCCCGAGGGGGCAATGAGCAGTTCTTC.

Written as DNA, the CDR3 is TGTGCCTCAAAACTAAACACTGAAGCTTTCTTT. This encodes CASKLNTEAFF. The chain uses TRBV28 and TRBJ1-1; D is ambiguous. Between the trimmed V and J ends, which lost 11 bases and 2 bases, there was a span of 9 bases. CDR3 length equals 11 residues. Germline V CDR1 and CDR2: MDHEN, SYDVKM.

The V and J genes are TRBV6-5 and TRBJ1-1, with 7 bases aligning to TRBD1. CDR3 length equals 15 residues. With V trimmed by 5 bases and J by 3 bases, 9 bases remained unmatched. The germline V gene has CDR1 MNHEY and CDR2 SVGAGI. CDR3 loop: CASSATRTGYTEAFF. DNA for the CDR3: TGTGCCAGCAGTGCGACACGGACAGGTTACACTGAAGCTTTCTTT.

The rearrangement uses TRBV5-4 and TRBJ2-1, with TRBD2 matching 12 bases. The germline CDR1 and CDR2 sequences are SGHNT and YYREEE (reference sequence). The CDR3 extends over 16 amino acids. Losses at the gene ends were 4 bases for V and 6 bases for J; bases not matched to a gene: 8. The CDR3 loop reads CASSPRTSGKLNEQFF. The CDR3 DNA reads as TGTGCCAGCAGCCCTAGGACTAGCGGGAAACTCAATGAGCAGTTCTTC.

This chain's CDR3 is CAWRSPRGSGEKLFF. Here the CDR3 DNA reads TGTGCCTGGAGATCCCCCAGGGGCTCGGGTGAAAAACTGTTTTTT. This chain uses TRBV30 with TRBJ1-4, with TRBD1 as a possible D gene (6 bases). V was trimmed by 3 bases and J by 7 bases, leaving 18 bases between them. This CDR3 region has 15 residues. The germline gives CDR1 GTSNPN, CDR2 SVGIG (reference sequence).

V usage is TRBV5-1 and J usage is TRBJ2-7; D possibly corresponds to TRBD1 (7 bases). Trimming removed 1 base at V and 0 bases at J, with 14 bases between. CDR3 length: 16 amino acids. Germline V gene data show CDR1 as SGHRS and CDR2 as YFSETQ. The CDR3 coding sequence is TGCGCCAGCAGCTTGAACGGAGGGGGCCCCTCCTACGAGCAGTACTTC. This translates into CASSLNGGGPSYEQYF.

This clone has just one count. Here the CDR3 reads CASSYSPDRGVEQYF. CDR3 DNA: TGTGCCAGCAGTTACTCCCCCGACAGGGGAGTCGAGCAGTACTTC. The chain uses TRBV27 and TRBJ2-7; TRBD1 matches 8 bases. V shed 4 bases, J shed 6 bases, and the junction held 11 bases outside the gene matches. Germline CDR1 MNHEY, CDR2 SMNVEV (reference sequence). There are 15 residues in the CDR3.

This chain uses TRBV27 with TRBJ2-1, with 9 bases fitting TRBD2. The CDR3 contains 16 residues. Germline trimming cut 4 bases from V and 4 bases from J; bases unmatched to any gene: 8. Germline V gives CDR1 MNHEY, CDR2 SMNVEV (reference sequence). DNA of the CDR3: TGTGCCAGCAGTTCCATTCTAGCGGGATCATACAATGAGCAGTTCTTC. Residues: CASSSILAGSYNEQFF.

This clone was found a few times. Within the sample, other DNA sequences also encode this same CDR3. V is TRBV7-3 and J is TRBJ1-1, with D possibly matching TRBD1 (5 bases). V lost 5 bases, J lost 2 bases, and 9 bases lay in between. The CDR3 extends over 13 amino acids. Germline V lookup: CDR1 SGHTA, CDR2 FQGTGA. The CDR3 region is CASSPQGNTEAFF. The CDR3 nucleotides are TGTGCCAGCAGCCCCCAGGGAAACACTGAAGCTTTCTTT.

This clone was detected once. J is TRBJ2-5 and V is TRBV7-6; 9 bases map to TRBD2. Germline lookup yields CDR1 SGHVS and CDR2 FNYEAQ. This CDR3 comprises 15 residues. The V and J ends lost 5 bases and 4 bases, in that order; junction bases with no gene match: 8. The CDR3: CASSGGSLAGETQYF. As DNA, the CDR3 is TGTGCCAGCAGCGGCGGGTCACTAGCGGGAGAGACCCAGTACTTC.

The genes are TRBV6-6 and TRBJ2-5; TRBD1 aligns across 9 bases. V dropped 6 bases and J dropped 4; count of bases not matched to a gene: 6. Germline-derived CDR1 and CDR2 are MNHNY and SVGAGI (reference sequence). This CDR3 comprises 14 residues. The CDR3 sequence is CASSDRGSGETQYF. The CDR3 coding sequence is TGTGCCAGCAGCGACAGGGGGTCTGGAGAGACCCAGTACTTC.

The rearrangement uses TRBV5-1 and TRBJ2-5, with no clear D. There are 12 residues in the CDR3. The V gene lost 0 bases and the J gene lost 5 bases, with 5 bases spanning the gap. The germline gives CDR1 SGHRS, CDR2 YFSETQ. CDR3 coding DNA: TGCGCCAGCAGCTTGGATTCGGAGACCCAGTACTTC. This translates into CASSLDSETQYF.

J is TRBJ1-2 and V is TRBV11-2; the D gene is possibly TRBD1 (5 bases). The CDR3 length is 14 residues. Trimming shortened V by 4 bases and J by 6 bases, and 15 bases separated the two germline ends. Germline loops: CDR1 SGHAT, CDR2 FQNNGV. The CDR3 DNA reads TGTGCCAGCAGCTCCCCCCGGGGGGGTCATGGCTACACCTTC. It specifies CASSSPRGGHGYTF.